Sequencing of this T cell receptor (beta chain) was carried out in a study of control samples from healthy donors and cancer patients. The method was immunoSEQ multiplex PCR; TCRdb's version includes in-frame clones alone and lacks a portion of them. The table lists more than 150,000 clones, about 93% of them singletons, with around 1.6% in the top ten. Germline-derived CDR1 and CDR2 are SGDLS and YYNGEE. The CDR3 loop spans 13 amino acids. The receptor comes from a man between 18 and 29 years old in good health. Sequenced material: blood. The chain carries TRBV9 and TRBJ2-3; TRBD2 agrees at 9 bases. CDR3 coding DNA: TGTGCATCAGGCGGGGGGGGCCTAGATACGCAGTATTTT. Its translation: CASGGGGLDTQYF.